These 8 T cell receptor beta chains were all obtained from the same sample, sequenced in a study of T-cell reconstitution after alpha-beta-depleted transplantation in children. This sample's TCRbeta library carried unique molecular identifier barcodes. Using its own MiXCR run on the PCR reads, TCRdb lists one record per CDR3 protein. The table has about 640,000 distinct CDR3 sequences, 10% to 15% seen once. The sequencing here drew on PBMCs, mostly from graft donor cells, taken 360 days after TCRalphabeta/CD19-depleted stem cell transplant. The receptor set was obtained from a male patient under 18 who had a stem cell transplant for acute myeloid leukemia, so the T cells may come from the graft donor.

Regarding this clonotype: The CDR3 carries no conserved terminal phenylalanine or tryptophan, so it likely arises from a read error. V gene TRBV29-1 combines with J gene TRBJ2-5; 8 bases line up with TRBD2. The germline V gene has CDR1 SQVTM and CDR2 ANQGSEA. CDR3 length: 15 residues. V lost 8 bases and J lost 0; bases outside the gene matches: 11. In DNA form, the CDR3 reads TGCAGCCTGGTAGGGACTAGTGGGTACCAAGAGACCCAGTACTTA. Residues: CSLVGTSGYQETQYL.

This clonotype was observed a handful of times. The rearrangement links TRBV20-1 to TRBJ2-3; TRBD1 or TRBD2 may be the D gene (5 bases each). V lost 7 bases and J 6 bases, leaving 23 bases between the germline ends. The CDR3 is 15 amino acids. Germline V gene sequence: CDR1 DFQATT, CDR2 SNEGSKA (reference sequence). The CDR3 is CSVTRAGTPMDTQYF. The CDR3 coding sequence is TGCAGTGTCACCCGGGCCGGGACCCCTATGGATACGCAGTATTTT.

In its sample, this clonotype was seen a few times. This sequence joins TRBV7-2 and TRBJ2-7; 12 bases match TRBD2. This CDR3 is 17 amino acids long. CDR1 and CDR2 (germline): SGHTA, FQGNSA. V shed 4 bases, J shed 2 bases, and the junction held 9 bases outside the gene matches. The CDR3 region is CASSSRRTSGTTYEQYF. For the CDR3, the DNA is TGTGCCAGCAGCTCACGAAGGACTAGCGGGACAACCTACGAGCAGTACTTC.

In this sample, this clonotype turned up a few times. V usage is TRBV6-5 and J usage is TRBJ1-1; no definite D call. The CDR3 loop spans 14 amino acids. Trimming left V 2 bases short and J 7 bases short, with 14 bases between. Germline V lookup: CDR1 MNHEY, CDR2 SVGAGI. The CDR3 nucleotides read TGTGCCAGCAGTTACCGGGGTTTCGGGGATGAAGCTTTCTTT. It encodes CASSYRGFGDEAFF.

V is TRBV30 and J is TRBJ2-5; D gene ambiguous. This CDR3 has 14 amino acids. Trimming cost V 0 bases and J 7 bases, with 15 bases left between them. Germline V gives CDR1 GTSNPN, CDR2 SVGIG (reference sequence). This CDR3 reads CAWSVLAPSGTQYF. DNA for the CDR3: TGTGCCTGGAGTGTCCTCGCCCCGTCCGGGACCCAGTACTTC.

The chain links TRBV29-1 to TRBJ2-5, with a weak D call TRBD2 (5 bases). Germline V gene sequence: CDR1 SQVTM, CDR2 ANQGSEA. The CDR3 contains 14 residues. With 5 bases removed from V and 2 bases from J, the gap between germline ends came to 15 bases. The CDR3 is CSVRVGVGQETQYF. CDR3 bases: TGCAGCGTTCGCGTGGGAGTGGGGCAAGAGACCCAGTACTTC.

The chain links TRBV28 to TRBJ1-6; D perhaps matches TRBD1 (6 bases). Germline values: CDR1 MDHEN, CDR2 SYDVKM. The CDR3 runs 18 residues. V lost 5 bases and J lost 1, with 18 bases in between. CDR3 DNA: TGTGCCAGCAGTGATCCAGGGGCTAGTCTGTCCTATAATTCACCCCTCCACTTT. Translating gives CASSDPGASLSYNSPLHF.

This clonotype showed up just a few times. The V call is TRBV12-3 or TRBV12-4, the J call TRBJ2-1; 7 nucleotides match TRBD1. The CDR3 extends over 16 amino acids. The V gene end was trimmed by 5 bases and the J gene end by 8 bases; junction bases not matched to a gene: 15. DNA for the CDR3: TGTGCCAGCAGTGTAGGGGGCCGGATGGGGGCTCATGAGCAGTTCTTC. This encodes CASSVGGRMGAHEQFF.